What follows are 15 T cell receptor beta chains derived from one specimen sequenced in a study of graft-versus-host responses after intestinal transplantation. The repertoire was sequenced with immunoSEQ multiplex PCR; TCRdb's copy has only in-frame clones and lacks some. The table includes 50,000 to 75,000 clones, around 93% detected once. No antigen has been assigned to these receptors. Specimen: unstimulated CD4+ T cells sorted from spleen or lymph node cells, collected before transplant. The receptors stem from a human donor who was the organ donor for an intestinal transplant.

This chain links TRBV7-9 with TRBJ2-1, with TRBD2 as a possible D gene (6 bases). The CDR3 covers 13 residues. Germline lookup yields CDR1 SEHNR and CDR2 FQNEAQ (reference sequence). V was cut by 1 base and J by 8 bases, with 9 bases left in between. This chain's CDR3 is CASSLVRRDEQFF. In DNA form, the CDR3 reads TGTGCCAGCAGCTTAGTACGGAGGGATGAGCAGTTCTTC.

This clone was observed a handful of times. The CDR3 nucleotides read TGTGCCAGTAGTATTGGCGGCGATCGGATGTTTTTT. This codes for CASSIGGDRMFF. The rearrangement uses TRBV19 and TRBJ1-4; D uncertain. The CDR3 has 12 amino acids. Trimming shortened V by 3 bases and J by 15 bases, and 14 bases separated the two germline ends. Germline assignment: CDR1 LNHDA and CDR2 SQIVND (reference sequence).

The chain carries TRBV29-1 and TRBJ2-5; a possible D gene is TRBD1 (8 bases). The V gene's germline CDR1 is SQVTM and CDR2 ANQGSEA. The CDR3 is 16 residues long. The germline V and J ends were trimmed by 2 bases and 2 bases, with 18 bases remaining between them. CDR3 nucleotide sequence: TGCAGCGTTGAATTGTTGGACAGGGAGGGACAAGAGACCCAGTACTTC. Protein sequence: CSVELLDREGQETQYF. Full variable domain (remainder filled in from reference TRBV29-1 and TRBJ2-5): SAVISQKPSRDICQRGTSLTIQCQVDSQVTMMFWYRQQPGQSLTLIATANQGSEATYESGFVIDKFPISRPNLTFSTLTVSNMSPEDSSIYLCSVELLDREGQETQYFGPGTRLLVL.

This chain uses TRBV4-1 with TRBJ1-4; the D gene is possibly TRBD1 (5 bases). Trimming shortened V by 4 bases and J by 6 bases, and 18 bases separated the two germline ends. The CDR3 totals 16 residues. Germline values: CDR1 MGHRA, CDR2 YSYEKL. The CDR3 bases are TGCGCCAGCAGCCCTTACCCGGCGGGGGGTTATGAAAAACTGTTTTTT. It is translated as CASSPYPAGGYEKLFF.

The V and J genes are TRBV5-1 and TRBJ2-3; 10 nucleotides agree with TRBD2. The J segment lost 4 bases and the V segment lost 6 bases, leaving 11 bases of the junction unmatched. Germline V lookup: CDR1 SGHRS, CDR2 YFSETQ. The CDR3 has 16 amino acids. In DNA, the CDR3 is TGCGCCAGCAAGAGCGGGGGGGCCAATAGTGCAGATACGCAGTATTTT. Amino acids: CASKSGGANSADTQYF.

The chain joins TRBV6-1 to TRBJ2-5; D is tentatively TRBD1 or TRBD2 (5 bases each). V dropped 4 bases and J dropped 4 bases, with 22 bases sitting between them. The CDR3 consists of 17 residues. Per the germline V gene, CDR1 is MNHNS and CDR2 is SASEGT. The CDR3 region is CASSAPPWDRPGETQYF. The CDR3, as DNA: TGTGCCAGCAGTGCCCCCCCTTGGGACCGACCGGGAGAGACCCAGTACTTC.

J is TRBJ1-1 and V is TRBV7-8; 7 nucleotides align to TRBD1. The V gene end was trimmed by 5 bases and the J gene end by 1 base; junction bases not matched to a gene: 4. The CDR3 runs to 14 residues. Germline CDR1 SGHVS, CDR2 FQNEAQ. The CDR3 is CASSQRDRNTEAFF. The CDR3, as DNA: TGTGCCAGCAGCCAACGGGACAGGAACACTGAAGCTTTCTTT.

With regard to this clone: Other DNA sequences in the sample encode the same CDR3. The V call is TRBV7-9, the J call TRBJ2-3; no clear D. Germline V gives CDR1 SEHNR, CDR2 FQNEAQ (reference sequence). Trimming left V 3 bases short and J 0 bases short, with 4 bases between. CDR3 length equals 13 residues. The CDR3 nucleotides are TGTGCCAGCAGCTTGTCCAGCACAGATACGCAGTATTTT. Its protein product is CASSLSSTDTQYF.

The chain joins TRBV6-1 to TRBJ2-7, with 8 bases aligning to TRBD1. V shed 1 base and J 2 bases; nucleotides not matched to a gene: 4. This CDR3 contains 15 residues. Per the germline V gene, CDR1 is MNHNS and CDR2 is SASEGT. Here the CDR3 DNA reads TGTGCCAGCAGTGAAGAACCGGGACAGGCCTACGAGCAGTACTTC. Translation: CASSEEPGQAYEQYF.

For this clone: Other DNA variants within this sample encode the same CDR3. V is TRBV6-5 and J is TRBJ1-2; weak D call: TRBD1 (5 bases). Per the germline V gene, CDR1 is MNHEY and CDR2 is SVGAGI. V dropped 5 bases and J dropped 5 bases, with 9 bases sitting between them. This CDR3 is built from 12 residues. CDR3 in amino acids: CASSEPGYGYTF. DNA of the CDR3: TGTGCCAGCAGTGAACCAGGGTATGGCTACACCTTC.

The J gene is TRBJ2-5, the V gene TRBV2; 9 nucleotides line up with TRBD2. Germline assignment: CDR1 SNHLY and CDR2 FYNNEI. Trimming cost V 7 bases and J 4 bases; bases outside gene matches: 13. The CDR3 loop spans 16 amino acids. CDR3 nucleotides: TGTGCCAGCACCTTCACTCTAGCGGGGTGGGGAGAGACCCAGTACTTC. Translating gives CASTFTLAGWGETQYF. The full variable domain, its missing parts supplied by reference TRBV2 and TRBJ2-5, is EPEVTQTPSHQVTQMGQEVILRCVPISNHLYFYWYRQILGQKVEFLVSFYNNEISEKSEIFDDQFSVERPDGSNFTLKIRSTKLEDSAMYFCASTFTLAGWGETQYFGPGTRLLVL.

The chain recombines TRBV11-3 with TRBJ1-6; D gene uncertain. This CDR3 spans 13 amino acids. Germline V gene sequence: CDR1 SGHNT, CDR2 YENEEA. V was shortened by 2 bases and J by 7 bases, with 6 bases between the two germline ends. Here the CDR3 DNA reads TGTGCCAGCAGCTTAACAAGAAATTCACCCCTCCACTTT. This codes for CASSLTRNSPLHF.

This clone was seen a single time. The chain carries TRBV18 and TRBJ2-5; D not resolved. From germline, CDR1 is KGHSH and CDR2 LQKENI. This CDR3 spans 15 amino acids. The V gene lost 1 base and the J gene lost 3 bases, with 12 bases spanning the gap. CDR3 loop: CASSPRSGREETQYF. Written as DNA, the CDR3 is TGTGCCAGCTCACCACGGTCTGGCAGAGAAGAGACCCAGTACTTC.

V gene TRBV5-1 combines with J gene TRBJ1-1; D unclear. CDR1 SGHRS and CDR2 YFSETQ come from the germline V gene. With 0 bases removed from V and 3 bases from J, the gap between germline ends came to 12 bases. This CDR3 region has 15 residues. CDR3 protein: CASSLEARVYTEAFF. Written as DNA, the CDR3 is TGCGCCAGCAGCTTGGAGGCTCGGGTCTACACTGAAGCTTTCTTT.

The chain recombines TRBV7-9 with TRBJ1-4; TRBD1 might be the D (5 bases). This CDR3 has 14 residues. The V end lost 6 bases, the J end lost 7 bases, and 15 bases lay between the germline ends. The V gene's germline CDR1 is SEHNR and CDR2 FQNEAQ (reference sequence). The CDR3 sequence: CASRRLGQGEKLFF. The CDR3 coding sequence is TGTGCCAGCAGGAGGCTGGGTCAGGGTGAAAAACTGTTTTTT.